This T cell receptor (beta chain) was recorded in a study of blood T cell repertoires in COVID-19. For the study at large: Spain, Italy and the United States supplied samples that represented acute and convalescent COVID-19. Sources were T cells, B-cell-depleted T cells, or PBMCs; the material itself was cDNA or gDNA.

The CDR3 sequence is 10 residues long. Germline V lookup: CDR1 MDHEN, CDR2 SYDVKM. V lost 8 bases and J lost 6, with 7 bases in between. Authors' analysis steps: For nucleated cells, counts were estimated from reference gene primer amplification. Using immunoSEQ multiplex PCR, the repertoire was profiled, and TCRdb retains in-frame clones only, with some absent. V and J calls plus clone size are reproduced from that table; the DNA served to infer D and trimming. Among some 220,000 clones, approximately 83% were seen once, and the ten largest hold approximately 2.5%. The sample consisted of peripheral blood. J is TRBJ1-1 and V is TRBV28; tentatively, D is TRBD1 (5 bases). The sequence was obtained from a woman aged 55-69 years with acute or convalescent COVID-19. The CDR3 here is CASVGAEAFF. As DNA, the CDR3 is TGTGCCAGCGTAGGGGCTGAAGCTTTCTTT.